Described below is a single T cell receptor beta chain sequence and its context. This clone turned up a few times. This receptor's antigen is unknown. The input lacks base qualities; no much larger clone sits a single base away. TCR beta libraries were generated from genomic DNA with the immunoSEQ kit, following the manufacturer's recommendations. To prepare libraries, a first multiplex PCR with proprietary primers was run, followed by a second PCR that added unique barcodes, and a bead cleanup was done after each round. A kit-provided positive control reaction and a negative control reaction were included in every sample batch. The final libraries were assessed on an Agilent 4200 TapeStation D1000 ScreenTape, pooled by volume, and quantified by qPCR. Sequencing ran on an Illumina NextSeq500 with a MidOutput 150-cycle cartridge, using 156 Read1 and 15 Index1 cycles with kit custom primers. The pooled library was loaded at around 1 pM with around 20% PhiX control spiked in. On the study's bioinformatics: The vendor-processed data were analyzed in R, and a clonotype was defined as all T cells that share the same CDR3 nucleotide sequence. For clone abundance analyses, frequencies were normalized to the 10,000 most abundant clones per sample. Before analysis, public T cell clones were removed, and these numbered fewer than five per sample on average. Tumor-enriched clonotypes and baseline blood-enriched clonotypes were defined as those with an abundance difference of at least 32-fold between compartments. Clonotypes expanded or contracted between blood time points were identified with a beta-binomial differential abundance model. Similarity between tumor and blood repertoires was quantified using the Baroni-Urbani and Buser coefficient, and groups were compared with two-tailed Wilcoxon tests in R. Drawn from immuneACCESS, this table holds only the in-frame rearrangements with V and J called that TCRdb kept. Clones are partly lost; checked studies trace under half to an unresolved V gene and leave the rest unexplained. Clonal size and the V and J genes are those of that table, whereas D and trimming came from the DNA. For this sample there are 100,000 to 150,000 clones; about four fifths appear just once. 5.8% of the sample lies in the top ten.

The sample belongs to a study of radiation and T cells in renal cell carcinoma (dated by TCRdb to the early 2020s). About the full investigation: The samples were drawn from a clinical trial, where primary renal cell carcinomas were treated with 15 Gy of stereotactic body radiation therapy and then removed by nephrectomy 4 weeks afterward. In total, 53 samples underwent TCR beta sequencing: 25 or so tumors plus 27 peripheral blood samples. Across all 53 samples, several million unique CDR3 nucleotide sequences encoding roughly 2.7 million unique CDR3 amino acid sequences were identified. General conclusions and limits of the study: Tracking of blood repertoire dynamics stopped at roughly 4 weeks after treatment, with no follow-up past that point. Top tumor clonotypes rose in blood from baseline to 2 weeks post-radiation, then contracted by 4 weeks, suggesting transient expansion of tumor-resident clones. Because pretreatment tumor biopsies were not available, the study could not determine whether clonotypes were already present within the tumor at baseline. Effects of radiation dose or scheduling on the TCR repertoire could not be addressed with the single-armed trial design.

Reading the label with the study, this specimen's time point is: blood 2 weeks post-SBRT. The treatment or condition label of this sample denotes: 15 Gy SBRT to primary tumor, nephrectomy 4 weeks later. To follow tumor-enriched clonotypes, serial peripheral blood was collected from radiation-treated patients at baseline and at 2 weeks and 4 weeks after SBRT. Renal cell carcinoma with clear cell pathology was present in all patients. Genomic DNA for TCR sequencing was prepared using the QIAamp DNA Blood Mini Kit (Qiagen). Samples were included in the analyses only if all quality control checks were passed. Reading from cysteine to phenylalanine, the CDR3 counts 13 amino acids. Left in the record is the CDR3 DNA by itself, 39 bases read in frame from the first base. V drops 3 bases and J drops 1 base, leaving 7 bases in between. The germline V gene (reference sequence) supplies CDR1 GTSNPN and CDR2 SVGIG.

This TCR was sampled from a man aged 50 or older with renal cell carcinoma. The chain is made from TRBV30 and TRBJ1-5, and perhaps TRBD1 as D gene, on 5 matching bases. This material consisted of blood, taken from a patient whose treatment included radiotherapy and nephrectomy. The base sequence is TGTGCCTGGAGACGGGACAGCAATCAGCCCCAGCATTTT. Its coded protein is CAWRRDSNQPQHF.